Each of the 20 T cell receptor beta chains below was sequenced from the same sample in a study of cytomegalovirus exposure and HLA in healthy donors. With 60 Vbeta and 13 Jbeta primers, the PCR was carried out. Produced via immunoSEQ multiplex PCR; TCRdb's table is partial and in-frame only. The sample includes about 210,000 clones. The specimen sequenced was PBMCs. The source of these receptors is a woman under 40 in good health and CMV-seropositive.

The chain is built from TRBV2 and TRBJ2-1; D call uncertain. Trimming took off 4 bases at V and 9 bases at J, with 13 bases between the two ends. CDR3 size: 13 residues. CDR1 is SNHLY and CDR2 is FYNNEI in the germline V gene. CDR3 nucleotides: TGTGCCAGCAGTGCAGAAGTCGCTGGTGAGCAGTTCTTC. Its translation: CASSAEVAGEQFF.

The gene calls are TRBV19 and TRBJ1-1, with TRBD1 matching 7 bases. Germline V gene data show CDR1 as LNHDA and CDR2 as SQIVND (reference sequence). There are 14 residues in the CDR3. Trimming at V came to 5 bases and at J to 7 bases, leaving 10 bases not matched to a gene. The CDR3 loop reads CASSRRNRDSEAFF. The CDR3 DNA follows: TGTGCCAGTAGTCGTAGGAACCGGGACAGTGAAGCTTTCTTT. Full variable domain (rest looked up from reference TRBV19 and TRBJ1-1): DGGITQSPKYLFRKEGQNVTLSCEQNLNHDAMYWYRQDPGQGLRLIYYSQIVNDFQKGDIAEGYSVSREKKESFPLTVTSAQKNPTAFYLCASSRRNRDSEAFFGQGTRLTVV.

The rearrangement links TRBV5-1 to TRBJ1-1; 10 bases line up with TRBD1. The CDR3 is 18 amino acids. The V gene's germline CDR1 is SGHRS and CDR2 YFSETQ. Trimming removed 2 bases from V and 1 base from J; junction bases left unmatched: 11. The chain's CDR3 is CASSFLGDRGRKNTEAFF. In nucleotides, the CDR3 is TGCGCCAGCAGCTTCTTGGGGGACAGGGGTCGGAAGAACACTGAAGCTTTCTTT.

This chain joins TRBV6-5 and TRBJ2-7, with D possibly matching TRBD2 (5 bases). Trimming shortened V by 1 base and J by 5 bases, and 6 bases separated the two germline ends. CDR3 length: 12 residues. Per germline, CDR1 MNHEY and CDR2 SVGAGI. DNA of the CDR3: TGTGCCAGCAGTTACTGGGGAGACGAGCAGTACTTC. Residues: CASSYWGDEQYF.

V and J are TRBV28 and TRBJ2-5, with a tentative D call TRBD2 (5 bases). The V end was cut by 6 bases, the J end by 1 base, with 6 bases between. Per the germline V gene, CDR1 is MDHEN and CDR2 is SYDVKM. CDR3 length: 12 residues. The CDR3 loop reads CASRAAQETQYF. CDR3 DNA sequence: TGTGCCAGCAGAGCGGCCCAAGAGACCCAGTACTTC.

The J gene is TRBJ1-3, the V gene TRBV10-2; D call uncertain. This CDR3 is 15 amino acids long. V was clipped by 2 bases and J by 0 bases, with 8 bases between them. Germline CDR1 and CDR2: WSHSY and SAAADI. CDR3 amino acids: CASSETGNSGNTIYF. CDR3 bases: TGCGCCAGCAGTGAGACGGGAAACTCTGGAAACACCATATATTTT.

The chain has TRBV15 and TRBJ2-3; TRBD1 is a possible D gene (6 bases). From germline, CDR1 is LNHNV and CDR2 YYDKDF (reference sequence). Trimming shortened V by 0 bases and J by 0 bases, and 10 bases separated the two germline ends. CDR3 length equals 16 residues. The CDR3 region has the DNA TGTGCCACCAGCAGAGATAAACAGGGCAGCACAGATACGCAGTATTTT. Residues: CATSRDKQGSTDTQYF.

This rearrangement joins TRBV18 to TRBJ1-2; 11 bases match TRBD1. CDR3 length equals 14 residues. V lost 3 bases and J lost 13; bases outside the gene matches: 10. Germline V lookup: CDR1 KGHSH, CDR2 LQKENI. The CDR3, as DNA: TGTGCCAGCTCACCTGGTAGTGGACAGGGGGCCCTCACCTTC. This encodes CASSPGSGQGALTF.

This chain joins TRBV5-1 and TRBJ2-5; the match to TRBD1 covers 8 bases. The J call is in doubt because the DNA end fits TRBJ2-7 better. Germline V CDR1 and CDR2: SGHRS, YFSETQ. This CDR3 is 15 amino acids long. The CDR3 region has the DNA TGCGCCAGCAGCTTGGGTCAGGGGGCCACCTACGAGCAGTACTTC. Its protein is CASSLGQGATYEQYF.

V and J are TRBV27 and TRBJ2-7, with 7 positions matching TRBD2. The germline V gene encodes CDR1 MNHEY and CDR2 SMNVEV (reference sequence). Unmatched junction bases numbered 10, after V lost 11 bases and J lost 0 bases. The CDR3 is made up of 14 amino acids. DNA for the CDR3: TGTGCCGGAGCCCCAACTAGCGCCTCCTACGAGCAGTACTTC. It specifies CAGAPTSASYEQYF.

The J gene is TRBJ2-7, the V gene TRBV19; 9 bases are shared with TRBD2. V lost 10 bases, J lost 3 bases, and 7 bases stayed unmatched. The CDR3 length is 13 residues. Germline V gene lookup returns CDR1 LNHDA and CDR2 SQIVND (reference sequence). The CDR3 DNA reads TGTGCCACTAAGGAGCGGGGGGTCTACGAGCAGTACTTC. It yields the protein CATKERGVYEQYF.

The gene calls are TRBV11-2 and TRBJ1-4; no reliable D call. Germline V gene sequence: CDR1 SGHAT, CDR2 FQNNGV. The CDR3 is 14 amino acids. Trimming removed 5 bases at V and 1 base at J, with 8 bases between. CDR3 DNA: TGTGCCAGCAGCCTCGCACTAACTAATGAAAAACTGTTTTTT. Translated, it gives CASSLALTNEKLFF.

V is TRBV11-2 and J is TRBJ1-2; D gene uncertain. CDR1 and CDR2 (germline): SGHAT, FQNNGV. V was pared by 5 bases and J by 6 bases, with 13 bases between. The length of the CDR3 is 13 residues. This CDR3 reads CASSLGRVDGYTF. In nucleotides, the CDR3 is TGTGCCAGCAGCCTAGGGAGGGTTGATGGCTACACCTTC.

This chain uses TRBV30 with TRBJ2-7, with 13 bases that match TRBD2. V shed 2 bases, J shed 4 bases, and the junction held 5 bases outside the gene matches. The CDR3 covers 15 residues. The germline gives CDR1 GTSNPN, CDR2 SVGIG (reference sequence). CDR3 protein: CAWSRRTSGSYEQYF. CDR3 nucleotide sequence: TGTGCCTGGAGTCGACGGACTAGCGGGAGTTACGAGCAGTACTTC.

The rearrangement joins TRBV6-1 to TRBJ2-1, with D tentatively TRBD1 (5 bases). V was cut by 3 bases and J by 2 bases, with 14 bases left in between. The CDR3 spans 16 residues. Germline V gives CDR1 MNHNS, CDR2 SASEGT. The CDR3 reads CASSDWPQDTYNEQFF. CDR3 bases: TGTGCCAGCAGTGACTGGCCCCAGGACACCTACAATGAGCAGTTCTTC.

The genes are TRBV30 and TRBJ2-7; TRBD2 aligns across 7 bases. CDR1 and CDR2 (germline): GTSNPN, SVGIG (reference sequence). J lost 3 bases, V lost 1 base, and 6 bases had no gene match. The CDR3 length is 14 residues. The CDR3 nucleotides are TGTGCCTGGAGTGGGGGACCGGGGGGCTACGAGCAGTACTTC. Translating it yields CAWSGGPGGYEQYF.

The rearrangement joins TRBV28 to TRBJ1-2; D gene uncertain. This CDR3 comprises 13 residues. Germline V lookup: CDR1 MDHEN, CDR2 SYDVKM. The V gene lost 6 bases and the J gene lost 1 base, with 9 bases spanning the gap. In DNA form, the CDR3 reads TGTGCCAGCAGCCTTACAGATAACTATGGCTACACCTTC. The encoded protein is CASSLTDNYGYTF.

The rearrangement uses TRBV7-9 and TRBJ1-2; TRBD1 agrees at 7 bases. Germline V lookup: CDR1 SEHNR, CDR2 FQNEAQ (reference sequence). V shed 4 bases and J 0 bases; nucleotides not matched to a gene: 14. This CDR3 spans 18 amino acids. The CDR3 nucleotides are TGTGCCAGCAGCTCACGACAGGGCCCATACCAGGCTAACTATGGCTACACCTTC. Residues: CASSSRQGPYQANYGYTF.

The chain links TRBV5-1 to TRBJ2-3; tentatively, D is TRBD2 (5 bases). The CDR3 runs 13 residues. V lost 3 bases and J 8 bases, leaving 13 bases between the germline ends. Per germline, CDR1 SGHRS and CDR2 YFSETQ. The CDR3 loop is CASSSRAASTQYF. CDR3 in DNA: TGCGCCAGCAGCTCGCGGGCCGCGAGTACGCAGTATTTT.

This chain connects TRBV10-1 to TRBJ2-5, with 7 bases identical to TRBD1. The J segment lost 4 bases and the V segment lost 2 bases, leaving 1 base of the junction unmatched. The CDR3 consists of 13 residues. The germline CDR1 and CDR2 sequences are WNHNN and SYGVQD (reference sequence). This CDR3 is CASSEGTVETQYF. The CDR3, as DNA: TGCGCCAGCAGTGAGGGGACAGTAGAGACCCAGTACTTC.